The entry below gives a single TCR beta chain sequence along with its context. The data stem from a study of blood T cell repertoires in COVID-19. Study at large: The origin of the acute and convalescent COVID-19 samples was the United States, Italy and Spain. In each case, the material was cDNA or gDNA derived from T cells, B-cell-depleted T cells, or PBMCs.

Germline V gene lookup returns CDR1 SGHTA and CDR2 FQGTGA. This CDR3 has 15 residues. Trimming took 2 bases from V and 1 from J, leaving 11 bases between them. Original processing methods: Cell counts per sample came from amplifying reference gene primers. Using immunoSEQ multiplex PCR, the repertoire was profiled, and TCRdb retains in-frame clones only, with some absent. V and J calls and clone size are copied from that table; D and trimming were computed from the DNA. In the table there are about 42,000 clones, roughly 88% of which are singletons. The origin of this receptor is a human donor in a cohort sampled during active COVID-19. Input material: peripheral blood. The chain employs TRBV7-3 and TRBJ2-5; a weak D match, TRBD2 (6 bases). In DNA, the CDR3 is TGTGCCAGCAGCTTAGGTACTAGCCGCCAAGAGACCCAGTACTTC. Protein product: CASSLGTSRQETQYF.